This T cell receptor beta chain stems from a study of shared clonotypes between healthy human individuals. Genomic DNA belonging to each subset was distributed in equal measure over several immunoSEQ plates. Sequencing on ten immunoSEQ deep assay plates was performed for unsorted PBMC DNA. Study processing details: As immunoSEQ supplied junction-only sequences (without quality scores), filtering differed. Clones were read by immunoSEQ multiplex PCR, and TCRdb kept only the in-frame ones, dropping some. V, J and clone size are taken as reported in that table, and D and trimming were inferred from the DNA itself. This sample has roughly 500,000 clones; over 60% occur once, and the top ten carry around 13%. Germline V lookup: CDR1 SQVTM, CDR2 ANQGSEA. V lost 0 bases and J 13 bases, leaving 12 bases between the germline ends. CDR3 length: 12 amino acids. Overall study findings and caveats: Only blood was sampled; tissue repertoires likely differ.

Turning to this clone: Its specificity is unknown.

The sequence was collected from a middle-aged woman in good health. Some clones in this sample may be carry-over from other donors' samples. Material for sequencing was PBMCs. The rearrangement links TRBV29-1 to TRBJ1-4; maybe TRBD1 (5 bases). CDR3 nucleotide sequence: TGCAGCGTTGAAGATAATCCGGGGGGACTGTTTTTT. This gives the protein CSVEDNPGGLFF.